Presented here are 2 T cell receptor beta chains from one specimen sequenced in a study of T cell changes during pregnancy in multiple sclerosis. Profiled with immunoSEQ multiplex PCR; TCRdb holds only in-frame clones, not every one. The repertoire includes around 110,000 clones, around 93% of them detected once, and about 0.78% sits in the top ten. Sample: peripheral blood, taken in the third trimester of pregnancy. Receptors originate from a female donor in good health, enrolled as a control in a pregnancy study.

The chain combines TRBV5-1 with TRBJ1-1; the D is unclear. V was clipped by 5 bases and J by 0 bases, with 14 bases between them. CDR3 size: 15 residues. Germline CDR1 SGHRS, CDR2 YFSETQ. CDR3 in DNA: TGCGCCAGCAGTTACGTGGGCCCCATGAACACTGAAGCTTTCTTT. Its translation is CASSYVGPMNTEAFF.

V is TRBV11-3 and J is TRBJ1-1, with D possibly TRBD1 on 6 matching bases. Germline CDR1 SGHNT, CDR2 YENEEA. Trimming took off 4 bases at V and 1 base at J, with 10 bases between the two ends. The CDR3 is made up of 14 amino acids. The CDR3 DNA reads TGTGCCAGCAGCTCCAGCAGGGGGAACACTGAAGCTTTCTTT. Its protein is CASSSSRGNTEAFF.